A selection of T cell receptor beta chains follows, all from one sample in a study of T cells after yellow fever vaccination. TCRdb re-called the 5' RACE reads through MiXCR, storing one row per CDR3 protein. The sample yields some 300,000 distinct CDR3 sequences, about 3.5% seen once. The sequences come from PBMCs, collected on the day of the yellow fever booster vaccination. These receptors were collected from a man younger than 35 who received the YFV17D yellow fever vaccine. CDR3s include the opening cysteine and the closing phenylalanine or tryptophan. D genes are given only for firm matches. Size is omitted from some rows. Given values are once, few, many or a class for expanded clones.

CDR3aa	CDR3nt	j_gene	abundance	d_gene	len	v_gene
CSVMGGGINTQYF	TGCAGTGTCATGGGGGGGGGAATAAATACGCAGTATTTT	TRBJ2-3	.	TRBD2	13	TRBV20-1
CASSFQGYNEQFF	TGCGCCAGCAGCTTTCAGGGGTACAATGAGCAGTTCTTC	TRBJ2-1	few	.	13	TRBV5-1
CASTDPGEETQYF	TGTGCCAGCACCGACCCCGGGGAAGAGACCCAGTACTTC	TRBJ2-5	few	.	13	TRBV6-5
CASTLSSGYGYTF	TGTGCCAGCACCCTAAGTTCGGGTTATGGCTACACCTTC	TRBJ1-2	many	.	13	TRBV5-4
CASSVKGVNSPLHF	TGTGCCAGCAGCGTAAAGGGGGTAAATTCACCCCTCCACTTT	TRBJ1-6	many	.	14	TRBV9
CSARRAALYEQYF	TGCAGTGCTAGAAGGGCCGCCTTGTACGAGCAGTACTTC	TRBJ2-7	many	.	13	TRBV20-1
CASSLWESSYNEQFF	TGTGCCAGCAGCTTATGGGAGTCCTCCTACAATGAGCAGTTCTTC	TRBJ2-1	many	.	15	TRBV7-6
CSVEEDSGGEETQYF	TGCAGCGTTGAAGAAGATAGCGGGGGGGAAGAGACCCAGTACTTC	TRBJ2-5	many	TRBD2	15	TRBV29-1
CASSPGLGNTDTQYF	TGCGCCAGCAGTCCAGGGTTGGGGAACACAGATACGCAGTATTTT	TRBJ2-3	.	.	15	TRBV4-3
CASTHPPERTLVETQYF	TGCGCCAGCACCCACCCGCCAGAGAGGACCCTCGTGGAGACCCAGTACTTC	TRBJ2-5	few	.	17	TRBV23-1
CASSYRTIVNTEAFF	TGTGCCAGCAGCTACCGGACCATTGTGAACACTGAAGCTTTCTTT	TRBJ1-1	many	.	15	TRBV13
CSAFTGETYNEQFF	TGCAGCGCCTTTACAGGGGAGACCTACAATGAGCAGTTCTTC	TRBJ2-1	.	TRBD1	14	TRBV29-1
CASTDRLRGIPEAFF	TGTGCCAGCACCGACAGGCTAAGAGGGATCCCTGAAGCTTTCTTT	TRBJ1-1	.	.	15	TRBV11-3
CATSREISGARDTQYF	TGTGCCACCAGCAGAGAAATTAGCGGGGCAAGGGATACGCAGTATTTT	TRBJ2-3	few	TRBD2	16	TRBV15
CSARRGSTEAFF	TGCAGTGCAAGAAGGGGCTCCACTGAAGCTTTCTTT	TRBJ1-1	many	.	12	TRBV20-1
CASSLASGTSGNTIYF	TGCGCCAGCAGCTTGGCCTCAGGTACCTCTGGAAACACCATATATTTT	TRBJ1-3	many	.	16	TRBV5-1
CASRSPGQGIQPQHF	TGTGCCAGTAGGAGCCCGGGACAGGGCATCCAGCCCCAGCATTTT	TRBJ1-5	many	TRBD1	15	TRBV19
CASSGAGDNYGYTF	TGTGCCAGCAGTGGGGCAGGGGACAACTATGGCTACACCTTC	TRBJ1-2	.	.	14	TRBV6-1